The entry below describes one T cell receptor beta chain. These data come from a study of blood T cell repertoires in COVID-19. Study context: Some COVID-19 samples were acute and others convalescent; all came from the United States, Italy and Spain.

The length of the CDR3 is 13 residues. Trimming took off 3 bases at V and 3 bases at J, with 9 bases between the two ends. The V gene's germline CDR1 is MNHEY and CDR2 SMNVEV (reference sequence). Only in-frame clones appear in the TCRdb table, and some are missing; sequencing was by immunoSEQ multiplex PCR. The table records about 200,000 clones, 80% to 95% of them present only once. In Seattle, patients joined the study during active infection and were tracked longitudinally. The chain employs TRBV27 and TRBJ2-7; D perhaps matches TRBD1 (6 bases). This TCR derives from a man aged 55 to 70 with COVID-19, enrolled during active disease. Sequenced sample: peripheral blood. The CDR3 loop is CASSFKGVYEQYF. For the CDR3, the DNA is TGTGCCAGCAGTTTCAAGGGGGTCTACGAGCAGTACTTC.